This TCR beta chain was profiled in a study of blood T cell repertoires in COVID-19. Study information: Sites in the United States, Italy and Spain provided acute and convalescent COVID-19 samples. In each case, the material was cDNA or gDNA derived from T cells, B-cell-depleted T cells, or PBMCs.

Authors' analysis steps: Amplifying reference gene primers gave estimates of nucleated cell counts. The method was immunoSEQ multiplex PCR; TCRdb's version includes in-frame clones alone and lacks a portion of them. That table gives V, J and clone size, and the DNA gave D and trimming. The sample records approximately 66,000 clones, around 67% being singletons. The CDR3 is made up of 14 amino acids. Germline V lookup: CDR1 SGHRS, CDR2 YFSETQ. The V end lost 4 bases, the J end lost 3 bases, and 14 bases lay between the germline ends. V and J are TRBV5-1 and TRBJ2-7; tentative D call: TRBD1 (5 bases). The sequence was obtained from a man in his fifties or sixties with acute or convalescent COVID-19. The sequenced sample consisted of peripheral blood. DNA of the CDR3: TGCGCCAGCAGCATGGCAGGGTTACACTACGAGCAGTACTTC. Translation gives CASSMAGLHYEQYF.